One and the same sample provided the 26 T cell receptor beta chains below, sequenced in a study of T cells after posttransplantation cyclophosphamide (dated by TCRdb to between 2015 and 2016). The library relied on the immunoSEQ multiplex PCR assay. The table was pulled from immuneACCESS by TCRdb, which kept in-frame rearrangements only. Such tables lose some clones; where checked, under half of the loss comes from unresolved V genes, and the rest has no known cause. Across this sample there are 32,000 or so clones, with over 85% seen only once. The ten largest clones add up to more than 13% of the sample. The specimen was PBMCs. The receptor source for this set is a woman aged 40-49 years with a blood cancer, CMV-positive, and with a related stem cell donor.

The chain combines TRBV4-3 with TRBJ1-1; possible D gene TRBD1, 6 bases. Per the germline V gene, CDR1 is LGHNA and CDR2 is YSLEER. Between the trimmed V and J ends, which lost 0 bases and 11 bases, there was a span of 13 bases. The CDR3 loop spans 13 amino acids. Written as DNA, the CDR3 is TGCGCCAGCAGCCAAGATTGGGGCCAGGGGGCTTTCTTT. This translates into CASSQDWGQGAFF.

The chain uses TRBV4-3 and TRBJ2-6, with 11 nucleotides matching TRBD1. Germline assignment: CDR1 LGHNA and CDR2 YSLEER. This CDR3 has 19 residues. Trimming at V came to 3 bases and at J to 0 bases, leaving 7 bases not matched to a gene. In nucleotides, the CDR3 is TGCGCCAGCAGCCACCTCACCGGGACAGGGGGCTCTGGGGCCAACGTCCTGACTTTC. This translates into CASSHLTGTGGSGANVLTF.

This clone showed up just once. The CDR3 coding sequence is TGTGCCAGTAGTATAGCTGGGACAGACACTGAAGCTTTCTTT. Translating gives CASSIAGTDTEAFF. The chain carries TRBV19 and TRBJ1-1, with 7 bases matching TRBD1. The CDR3 contains 14 residues. J lost 3 bases, V lost 1 base, and 2 bases had no gene match. Germline V gives CDR1 LNHDA, CDR2 SQIVND (reference sequence).

This chain uses TRBV6-5 with TRBJ1-1; D is perhaps TRBD1 (5 bases). Germline V gene lookup returns CDR1 MNHEY and CDR2 SVGAGI. The length of the CDR3 is 13 residues. Trimming removed 2 bases from V and 5 bases from J, with 9 bases in between. The CDR3 DNA is TGTGCCAGCAGTTACGCGCAGGGTACTGAAGCTTTCTTT. Its protein product is CASSYAQGTEAFF.

The genes are TRBV6-6 and TRBJ1-1, with 8 bases aligning to TRBD1. The CDR3 covers 15 residues. V lost 2 bases, J lost 4 bases, and 6 bases stayed unmatched. CDR1 is MNHNY, CDR2 SVGAGI, per germline (reference sequence). CDR3 in DNA: TGTGCCAGCAGTTACACCGGACAGGGCGGCACTGAAGCTTTCTTT. Protein sequence: CASSYTGQGGTEAFF.

The chain has TRBV9 and TRBJ2-1; D gene uncertain. CDR1 and CDR2 from the germline V gene are SGDLS and YYNGEE. The germline V and J ends were trimmed by 3 bases and 4 bases, with 11 bases remaining between them. The CDR3 consists of 14 residues. The CDR3 DNA reads TGTGCCAGCAGCGCTCTCGGGTTTTACAATGAGCAGTTCTTC. Protein product: CASSALGFYNEQFF.

This chain connects TRBV29-1 to TRBJ2-2; D uncertain. The CDR3 runs 12 residues. The V end was cut by 4 bases, the J end by 6 bases, with 9 bases between. CDR1 and CDR2 (germline): SQVTM, ANQGSEA. This CDR3 reads CSVGHGPGELFF. CDR3 in DNA: TGCAGCGTTGGCCACGGTCCCGGGGAGCTGTTTTTT.

This chain joins TRBV5-4 and TRBJ2-3; 7 positions match TRBD2. Trimming took 0 bases from V and 3 from J; bases not matched to a gene: 4. The germline V gene encodes CDR1 SGHNT and CDR2 YYREEE (reference sequence). There are 15 residues in the CDR3. The CDR3 nucleotides read TGTGCCAGCAGCTTGGGGGGGGGAGGAACAGATACGCAGTATTTT. Protein: CASSLGGGGTDTQYF.

V gene TRBV6-6 combines with J gene TRBJ1-1; no clear D. CDR3 length equals 15 residues. Trimming stripped 7 bases from V and 1 base from J, with 16 bases between. Germline V gene lookup returns CDR1 MNHNY and CDR2 SVGAGI (reference sequence). The CDR3 here is CASTPLETENTEAFF. For the CDR3, the DNA is TGTGCCAGCACCCCGCTGGAGACGGAGAACACTGAAGCTTTCTTT.

This clone appeared a single time. The rearrangement uses TRBV5-1 and TRBJ1-2, with 11 bases aligning to TRBD1. Per the germline V gene, CDR1 is SGHRS and CDR2 is YFSETQ. The junction had 2 bases not matched to a gene; V was cut back by 4 bases and J by 6 bases. The CDR3 consists of 13 residues. CDR3 coding DNA: TGCGCCAGCAGCCTGGGACAGGGGGATGGCTACACCTTC. Its protein is CASSLGQGDGYTF.

The chain joins TRBV2 to TRBJ2-1; perhaps TRBD2 as D (6 bases). The CDR3 totals 17 residues. CDR1 SNHLY and CDR2 FYNNEI come from the germline V gene. V dropped 4 bases and J dropped 0 bases, with 16 bases sitting between them. The CDR3 region has the DNA TGTGCCAGCAGTGTAAGGGGACTGGAGAGCTCCTACAATGAGCAGTTCTTC. Encoded protein: CASSVRGLESSYNEQFF.

The chain has TRBV29-1 and TRBJ2-2, with 9 bases lining up with TRBD1. In germline, CDR1 is SQVTM, CDR2 ANQGSEA. CDR3 length: 15 residues. The ends lost 4 bases at V and 5 bases at J; junction bases unmatched: 8. The CDR3: CSVGGGTGKTGELFF. CDR3 nucleotides: TGCAGCGTTGGAGGCGGGACAGGGAAAACCGGGGAGCTGTTTTTT.

This rearrangement joins TRBV10-3 to TRBJ1-2, with 11 bases aligning to TRBD1. J gave up 0 bases and V 7 bases, and 10 bases lay outside the gene matches. The CDR3 consists of 17 residues. Germline-derived CDR1 and CDR2 are ENHRY and SYGVKD. CDR3 sequence: CAIMRRDRGSTNYGYTF. The CDR3 bases are TGTGCCATCATGCGGAGGGACAGGGGGTCTACTAACTATGGCTACACCTTC.

This chain joins TRBV28 and TRBJ2-3, with D maybe TRBD1 (6 bases). The germline V gene has CDR1 MDHEN and CDR2 SYDVKM. Trimming took 6 bases from V and 1 from J, leaving 8 bases between them. The length of the CDR3 is 13 residues. This chain's CDR3 is CASSEGGTDTQYF. As DNA, the CDR3 is TGTGCCAGCAGCGAGGGGGGCACAGATACGCAGTATTTT.

This clone was observed a handful of times. CDR3 sequence (DNA): TGTGCCAGCTCACCTAACCCCAGGGGGGCGAACACCGGGGAGCTGTTTTTT. Translating it yields CASSPNPRGANTGELFF. The chain has TRBV18 and TRBJ2-2; D perhaps matches TRBD1 (7 bases). The CDR3 runs 17 residues. Trimming left V 3 bases short and J 0 bases short, with 14 bases between. CDR1 and CDR2 from the germline V gene are KGHSH and LQKENI.

The chain carries TRBV7-6 and TRBJ1-4; the match to TRBD1 covers 8 bases. The V gene's germline CDR1 is SGHVS and CDR2 FNYEAQ. This CDR3 has 15 residues. Unmatched junction bases numbered 3, after V lost 3 bases and J lost 3 bases. As DNA, the CDR3 is TGTGCCAGCAGCTTCACAGGGGGAGCTAATGAAAAACTGTTTTTT. Amino acids: CASSFTGGANEKLFF.

V and J are TRBV5-4 and TRBJ1-5; possible D gene TRBD1, 5 bases. Germline V gene data show CDR1 as SGHNT and CDR2 as YYREEE (reference sequence). V was cut by 0 bases and J by 3 bases, with 7 bases left in between. CDR3 length: 14 residues. The CDR3 sequence: CASSLAGLNQPQHF. The DNA of the CDR3 is TGTGCCAGCAGCTTGGCAGGGCTCAATCAGCCCCAGCATTTT.

The chain employs TRBV5-6 and TRBJ1-5; no definite D call. Per germline, CDR1 SGHDT and CDR2 YYEEEE. Trimming took off 3 bases at V and 7 bases at J, with 11 bases between the two ends. The CDR3 has 13 residues. CDR3 DNA sequence: TGTGCCAGCAGCTCTCAGCGACTCCAGCCCCAGCATTTT. Translating it yields CASSSQRLQPQHF.

The chain carries TRBV7-9 and TRBJ2-7, with a weak D call TRBD2 (7 bases). With 5 bases removed from V and 6 bases from J, the gap between germline ends came to 20 bases. The CDR3 length is 15 residues. The germline CDR1 and CDR2 sequences are SEHNR and FQNEAQ (reference sequence). This CDR3 reads CASSPRVGGGGEQYF. In DNA, the CDR3 is TGTGCCAGCAGCCCGAGAGTTGGCGGGGGCGGCGAGCAGTACTTC.

J is TRBJ2-3 and V is TRBV10-3; D perhaps matches TRBD2 (5 bases). The CDR3 covers 13 residues. The germline V gene has CDR1 ENHRY and CDR2 SYGVKD. V was cut by 0 bases and J by 4 bases, with 5 bases left in between. CDR3 protein: CAISESGADTQYF. Here the CDR3 DNA reads TGTGCCATCAGTGAGTCCGGGGCAGATACGCAGTATTTT.

The V gene is TRBV19, the J gene TRBJ2-1; 10 bases are shared with TRBD2. Germline V gene lookup returns CDR1 LNHDA and CDR2 SQIVND (reference sequence). The CDR3 consists of 15 residues. Losses at the gene ends were 8 bases for V and 8 bases for J; bases not matched to a gene: 12. CDR3 sequence: CASSPTSGASDEQFF. As DNA, the CDR3 is TGTGCCAGTTCCCCAACTAGCGGGGCGTCCGATGAGCAGTTCTTC.

Details on this clone: The conserved phenylalanine or tryptophan is not found at the CDR3 terminus, so this likely reflects a read error. It is unclear where the CDR3 begins or ends on the DNA, so no DNA is shown, and the CDR3 is as TCRdb lists it. The gene calls are TRBV5-1 and TRBJ1-2; the table's D gene call, TRBD1, was not cross checked with the DNA. The germline CDR1 and CDR2 sequences are SGHRS and YFSETQ. The CDR3 is made up of 12 amino acids, end residues included. CDR3: CAPKKGPGQGFG.

The chain joins TRBV4-1 to TRBJ2-1; 7 bases agree with TRBD2. Germline loops: CDR1 MGHRA, CDR2 YSYEKL. V dropped 3 bases and J dropped 0; count of bases not matched to a gene: 8. The CDR3 sequence is 17 residues long. DNA for the CDR3: TGCGCCAGCAGCCACCCCATTCGGGGGGACTCCTACAATGAGCAGTTCTTC. Protein product: CASSHPIRGDSYNEQFF.

The chain recombines TRBV19 with TRBJ2-2; 10 bases are a match to TRBD2. CDR3 length: 14 amino acids. V lost 6 bases and J lost 7; bases outside the gene matches: 5. Germline CDR1 is LNHDA and CDR2 is SQIVND (reference sequence). CDR3 amino acids: CASRSGGANGELFF. In DNA form, the CDR3 reads TGTGCCAGTAGGAGCGGGGGGGCGAACGGGGAGCTGTTTTTT.

The V gene is TRBV6-1, the J gene TRBJ1-1; tentative D call: TRBD1 (6 bases). This CDR3 has 15 residues. V was pared by 3 bases and J by 9 bases, with 20 bases between. Germline V CDR1 and CDR2: MNHNS, SASEGT. The CDR3 region is CASSELTGQTRKAFF. The CDR3 DNA reads as TGTGCCAGCAGTGAGCTCACTGGACAGACTCGGAAAGCTTTCTTT.

The CDR3 is CASRPFPGQGAGGYTF. The CDR3 nucleotides read TGCGCCAGCAGACCCTTTCCGGGACAGGGGGCAGGTGGCTACACCTTC. V and J are TRBV5-1 and TRBJ1-2; 12 nucleotides align to TRBD1. Germline V gene lookup returns CDR1 SGHRS and CDR2 YFSETQ. The CDR3 has 16 amino acids. V shed 5 bases, J shed 7 bases, and the junction held 12 bases outside the gene matches.